Here is one T cell receptor beta chain with its context. The sample originates from a study of blood T cell repertoires in COVID-19. Trimming shortened V by 5 bases and J by 4 bases, and 6 bases separated the two germline ends. Germline V CDR1 and CDR2: LGHDT, YNNKEL (reference sequence). There are 12 residues in the CDR3. Authors' analysis steps: Estimation of nucleated cell counts was performed using reference gene primer amplification. The repertoire was sequenced with immunoSEQ multiplex PCR; TCRdb's copy has only in-frame clones and lacks some. V and J calls and clone size are copied from that table; D and trimming were computed from the DNA. The table includes 150,000 to 200,000 clones, roughly 83% detected once.

The sequenced sample was PBMCs or T cells enriched from blood (not recorded which). This TCR derives from a woman in her 30s who had recovered from COVID-19. The chain combines TRBV3-1 (or the pseudogene TRBV3-2) with TRBJ1-5; D remains ambiguous. CDR3 loop: CASSFLNQPQHF. As DNA, the CDR3 is TGTGCCAGCAGCTTCTTGAATCAGCCCCAGCATTTT.